A single sample is the source of the 5 T cell receptor beta chains below, sequenced in a study of blood T cell repertoires in COVID-19 (dated by TCRdb to about 2020). The library was built by means of the immunoSEQ multiplex PCR assay. TCRdb provides this immuneACCESS table in a form limited to in-frame rearrangements. Some clones are lacking; in checked studies, under half of them reflect an unresolved V gene, and why the rest are absent is not known. The sample has 60,000 or so clones on record, approximately 84% of them singletons. The leading ten clones occupy 3.5% of the sample. Sequenced: peripheral blood. These receptors all come from a man aged 55 to 69 with acute or convalescent COVID-19.

The chain has TRBV10-3 and TRBJ2-2; 10 bases fit TRBD1. Germline lookup yields CDR1 ENHRY and CDR2 SYGVKD. V lost 3 bases to trimming and J lost 3 bases; unmatched junction nucleotides: 7. The CDR3 covers 17 residues. CDR3 DNA sequence: TGTGCCATCAGTGACAGAACGGGACAGGGGTACACCGGGGAGCTGTTTTTT. This sequence encodes CAISDRTGQGYTGELFF.

The sample holds one count of this clone. The chain combines TRBV4-1 with TRBJ1-1, with unresolved D. V shed 4 bases and J shed 4 bases, with 22 bases lying between them. CDR3 size: 17 residues. CDR1 is MGHRA and CDR2 is YSYEKL in the germline V gene. CDR3 DNA sequence: TGCGCCAGCAGCCCCCTCATCACTACCTCGGTGGGCACTGAAGCTTTCTTT. Protein product: CASSPLITTSVGTEAFF.

This sequence joins TRBV30 and TRBJ2-7, with 10 bases aligning to TRBD1. V was clipped by 0 bases and J by 5 bases; unmatched bases: 4. Germline assignment: CDR1 GTSNPN and CDR2 SVGIG (reference sequence). The CDR3 contains 14 residues. The CDR3 reads CAWSVGGQGNEQYF. Written as DNA, the CDR3 is TGTGCCTGGAGTGTTGGGGGACAGGGGAACGAGCAGTACTTC.

This chain links TRBV5-6 with TRBJ2-7; 7 bases are a match to TRBD1. Germline V gene sequence: CDR1 SGHDT, CDR2 YYEEEE. This CDR3 comprises 14 residues. The ends lost 4 bases at V and 1 base at J; junction bases unmatched: 5. The CDR3 sequence: CASSTRDSSYEQYF. In nucleotides, the CDR3 is TGTGCCAGCAGCACCCGGGACAGTTCCTACGAGCAGTACTTC.

In its sample, this clone is medium-sized. The rearrangement links TRBV2 to TRBJ2-5; 11 positions match TRBD2. CDR3 length equals 15 residues. Per germline, CDR1 SNHLY and CDR2 FYNNEI. Germline trimming cut 4 bases from V and 5 bases from J; bases unmatched to any gene: 6. CDR3 sequence (DNA): TGTGCCAGCAGTGTTTTAGCGGGGGGGTGGGAGACCCAGTACTTC. Its protein product is CASSVLAGGWETQYF.